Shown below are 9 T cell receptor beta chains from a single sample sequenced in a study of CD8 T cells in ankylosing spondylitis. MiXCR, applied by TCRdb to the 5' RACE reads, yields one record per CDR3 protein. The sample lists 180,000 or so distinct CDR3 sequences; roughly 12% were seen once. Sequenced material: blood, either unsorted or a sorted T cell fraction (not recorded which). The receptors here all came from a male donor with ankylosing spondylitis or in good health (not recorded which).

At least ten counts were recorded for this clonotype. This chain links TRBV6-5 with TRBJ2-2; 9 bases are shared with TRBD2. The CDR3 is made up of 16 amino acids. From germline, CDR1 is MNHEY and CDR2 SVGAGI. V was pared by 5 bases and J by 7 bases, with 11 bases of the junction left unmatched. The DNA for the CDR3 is TGTGCCAGCAGTGCCTTGGCGGGGGGGCGTAGCGGGGAGCTGTTTTTT. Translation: CASSALAGGRSGELFF.

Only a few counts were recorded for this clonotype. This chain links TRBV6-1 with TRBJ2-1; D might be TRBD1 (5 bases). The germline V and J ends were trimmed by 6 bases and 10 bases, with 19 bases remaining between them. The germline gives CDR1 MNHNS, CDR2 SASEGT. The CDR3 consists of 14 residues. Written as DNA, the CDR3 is TGTGCCAGCAGCACACTGGGGCCCTCGTGGGAGCAGTTCTTC. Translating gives CASSTLGPSWEQFF.

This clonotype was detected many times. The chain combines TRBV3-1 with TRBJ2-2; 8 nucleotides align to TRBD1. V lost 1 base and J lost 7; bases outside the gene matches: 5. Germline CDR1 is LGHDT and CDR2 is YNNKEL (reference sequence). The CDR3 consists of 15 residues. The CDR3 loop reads CASSQGQGAGGELFF. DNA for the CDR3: TGTGCCAGCAGCCAAGGCCAGGGGGCGGGCGGGGAGCTGTTTTTT. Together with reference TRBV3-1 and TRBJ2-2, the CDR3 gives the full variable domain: DTAVSQTPKYLVTQMGNDKSIKCEQNLGHDTMYWYKQDSKKFLKIMFSYNNKELIINETVPNRFSPKSPDKAHLNLHINSLELGDSAVYFCASSQGQGAGGELFFGEGSRLTVL.

DNA of the CDR3: TGTGCCAGCAGCCCCGACAGGTACCAAGAGACCCAGTACTTC. Amino acids: CASSPDRYQETQYF. V usage is TRBV7-2 and J usage is TRBJ2-5, with TRBD1 as a possible D gene (6 bases). The CDR3 covers 14 residues. Germline V gene data show CDR1 as SGHTA and CDR2 as FQGNSA. With 5 bases removed from V and 0 bases from J, the gap between germline ends came to 10 bases.

The CDR3 is CASSENPETYNEQFF. The CDR3 nucleotides are TGTGCCAGCAGTGAAAATCCAGAAACCTACAATGAGCAGTTCTTC. The chain employs TRBV6-1 and TRBJ2-1; D remains ambiguous. The CDR3 has 15 amino acids. CDR1 is MNHNS and CDR2 is SASEGT in the germline V gene. Trimming removed 2 bases at V and 2 bases at J, with 10 bases between.

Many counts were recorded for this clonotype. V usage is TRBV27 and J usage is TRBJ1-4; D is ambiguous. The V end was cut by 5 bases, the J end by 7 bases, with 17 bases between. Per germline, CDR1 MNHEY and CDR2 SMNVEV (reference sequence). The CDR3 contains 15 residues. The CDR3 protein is CASSPGDRIAEKLFF. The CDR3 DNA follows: TGTGCCAGCAGTCCGGGAGATAGAATCGCTGAAAAACTGTTTTTT.

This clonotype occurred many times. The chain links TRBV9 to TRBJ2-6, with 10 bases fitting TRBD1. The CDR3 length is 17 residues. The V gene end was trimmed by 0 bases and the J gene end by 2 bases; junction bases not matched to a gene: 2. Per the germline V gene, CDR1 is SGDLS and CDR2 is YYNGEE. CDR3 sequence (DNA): TGTGCCAGCAGCGTAGCGGACAGGGGGGCTGGGGCCAACGTCCTGACTTTC. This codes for CASSVADRGAGANVLTF.

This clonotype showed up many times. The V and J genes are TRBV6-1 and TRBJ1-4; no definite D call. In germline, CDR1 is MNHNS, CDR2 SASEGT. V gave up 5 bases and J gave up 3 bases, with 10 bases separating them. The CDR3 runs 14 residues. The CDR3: CASSPSRANEKLFF. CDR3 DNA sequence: TGTGCCAGCAGTCCTAGCCGGGCTAATGAAAAACTGTTTTTT.

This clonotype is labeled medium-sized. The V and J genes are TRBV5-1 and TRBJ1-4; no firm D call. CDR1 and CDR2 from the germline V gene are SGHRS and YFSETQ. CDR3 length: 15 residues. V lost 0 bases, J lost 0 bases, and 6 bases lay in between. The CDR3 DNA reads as TGCGCCAGCAGCTTGGAGGCAGCAACTAATGAAAAACTGTTTTTT. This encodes CASSLEAATNEKLFF.